These 23 T cell receptor beta chains came from one sample sequenced in a study of shared clonotypes between healthy human individuals. TCRdb keeps only in-frame clones here, not all; method: immunoSEQ multiplex PCR. This table holds 650,000 to 700,000 clones, about 90% found once. Sequencing was performed on memory CD8+ T cells from PBMCs. Subset reported: CD45RO+ cells pooled with CCR7-negative TemRA cells. The origin of the receptors is a man younger than 35 in good health. Some clones in this sample may be carry-over from other donors' samples.

This clone was seen only once. V usage is TRBV28 and J usage is TRBJ2-7; maybe TRBD1 (7 bases). Germline lookup yields CDR1 MDHEN and CDR2 SYDVKM. V lost 1 base and J lost 3, with 13 bases in between. The CDR3 sequence is 15 residues long. CDR3 region: CASSLYGQGGYEQYF. For the CDR3, the DNA is TGTGCCAGCAGTTTATATGGCCAGGGGGGCTACGAGCAGTACTTC.

The V and J genes are TRBV18 and TRBJ2-1; 8 bases are shared with TRBD2. The CDR3 consists of 17 residues. The germline V gene encodes CDR1 KGHSH and CDR2 LQKENI. The junction had 7 bases not matched to a gene; V was cut back by 3 bases and J by 0 bases. CDR3 residues: CASSPSTSVLSYNEQFF. The CDR3 coding sequence is TGTGCCAGCTCACCTTCGACTAGCGTGCTCTCCTACAATGAGCAGTTCTTC.

This rearrangement joins TRBV19 to TRBJ2-4, with TRBD2 identical over 7 bases. After removal of 5 bases from V and 8 bases from J, the junction contained 9 bases not matched to a gene. Germline V gives CDR1 LNHDA, CDR2 SQIVND (reference sequence). The CDR3 totals 14 residues. The CDR3 DNA follows: TGTGCCAGTAGTCTAGGTTCCGGGGGGTACATTCAGTACTTC. Residues: CASSLGSGGYIQYF.

This chain links TRBV10-1 with TRBJ1-2; D call uncertain. Germline CDR1 is WNHNN and CDR2 is SYGVQD (reference sequence). The CDR3 has 14 residues. V lost 8 bases, J lost 8 bases, and 21 bases lay in between. The CDR3 here is CASSPTRNARGYTF. The CDR3 nucleotides are TGCGCCAGCTCCCCCACAAGGAACGCTAGGGGCTACACCTTC.

The rearrangement links TRBV7-8 to TRBJ2-7; tentative D call: TRBD1 (6 bases). Between the trimmed V and J ends, which lost 7 bases and 7 bases, there was a span of 23 bases. Germline V gene data show CDR1 as SGHVS and CDR2 as FQNEAQ. This CDR3 is built from 15 residues. Written as DNA, the CDR3 is TGTGCCAGCACCCCGGCCGGGGCAGGGGCGGAAGAGCAGTACTTC. This gives the protein CASTPAGAGAEEQYF.

This chain joins TRBV12-5 and TRBJ1-5; D uncertain. V was pared by 3 bases and J by 5 bases, with 2 bases between. The CDR3 extends over 11 amino acids. Germline lookup yields CDR1 LGHNT and CDR2 FRNRAP. CDR3 residues: CASGFDQPQHF. In DNA, the CDR3 is TGTGCTAGTGGTTTCGATCAGCCCCAGCATTTT.

The rearrangement uses TRBV18 and TRBJ1-1, with D uncertain. CDR3 length: 14 amino acids. The germline V gene encodes CDR1 KGHSH and CDR2 LQKENI. Trimming took 4 bases from V and 0 from J, leaving 9 bases between them. The CDR3 loop is CASSLDTLNTEAFF. The DNA for the CDR3 is TGTGCCAGCTCACTTGACACTTTGAACACTGAAGCTTTCTTT. The entire variable domain, with the rest obtained from reference TRBV18 and TRBJ1-1, is as follows: NAGVMQNPRHLVRRRGQEARLRCSPMKGHSHVYWYRQLPEEGLKFMVYLQKENIIDESGMPKERFSAEFPKEGPSILRIQQVVRGDSAAYFCASSLDTLNTEAFFGQGTRLTVV.

The rearrangement joins TRBV9 to TRBJ2-7; TRBD1 or TRBD2 may be the D gene (6 bases each). CDR3 length equals 14 residues. The V gene's germline CDR1 is SGDLS and CDR2 YYNGEE. V was pared by 3 bases and J by 2 bases, with 12 bases between. The CDR3 nucleotides read TGTGCCAGCAGCGCCGGGGGCAGCGCCTACGAGCAGTACTTC. Protein: CASSAGGSAYEQYF. The whole variable domain, remainder taken from reference TRBV9 and TRBJ2-7, is DSGVTQTPKHLITATGQRVTLRCSPRSGDLSVYWYQQSLDQGLQFLIQYYNGEERAKGNILERFSAQQFPDLHSELNLSSLELGDSALYFCASSAGGSAYEQYFGPGTRLTVT.

In DNA form, the CDR3 reads TGTGCCAGCAGCTCCCGACAGACCAATCAGCCCCAGCATTTT. It specifies CASSSRQTNQPQHF. V gene TRBV13 combines with J gene TRBJ1-5; the D gene is possibly TRBD1 (5 bases). This CDR3 comprises 14 residues. The V gene's germline CDR1 is PRHDT and CDR2 FYEKMQ (reference sequence). V was pared by 4 bases and J by 3 bases, with 10 bases between.

This chain uses TRBV2 with TRBJ2-7, with a weak D call TRBD1 (5 bases). Trimming cost V 4 bases and J 2 bases, with 18 bases left between them. The CDR3 is 16 amino acids. Germline V lookup: CDR1 SNHLY, CDR2 FYNNEI. CDR3 DNA: TGTGCCAGCAGTGCCCCATCCCTTGACAGCGCCTACGAGCAGTACTTC. The encoded protein is CASSAPSLDSAYEQYF.

V usage is TRBV27 and J usage is TRBJ2-7; D unresolved. The CDR3 consists of 12 residues. Germline CDR1 and CDR2: MNHEY and SMNVEV (reference sequence). V was shortened by 3 bases and J by 6 bases, with 9 bases between the two germline ends. The CDR3 DNA reads as TGTGCCAGCAGTTTCATTTCGGGCGAGCAGTACTTC. Residues: CASSFISGEQYF.

This clone was observed a single time. V and J are TRBV6-5 and TRBJ2-7, with D tentatively TRBD2 (6 bases). Trimming shortened V by 6 bases and J by 4 bases, and 16 bases separated the two germline ends. The CDR3 loop spans 14 amino acids. Germline CDR1 MNHEY, CDR2 SVGAGI. CDR3 DNA: TGTGCCAGCAGATCGGGCCTCCGGGGGTACGAGCAGTACTTC. Protein: CASRSGLRGYEQYF.

The genes are TRBV4-1 and TRBJ1-1; TRBD1 aligns across 9 bases. This CDR3 region has 14 residues. Germline V gene sequence: CDR1 MGHRA, CDR2 YSYEKL. V shed 4 bases, J shed 6 bases, and the junction held 6 bases outside the gene matches. CDR3 nucleotides: TGCGCCAGCAGCCCCGGGACAGGGATGGCTGAAGCTTTCTTT. The encoded protein is CASSPGTGMAEAFF.

V usage is TRBV7-9 and J usage is TRBJ2-7; D is uncertain. The CDR3 is 15 amino acids. Germline assignment: CDR1 SEHNR and CDR2 FQNEAQ (reference sequence). The germline V and J ends were trimmed by 1 base and 0 bases, with 10 bases remaining between them. The CDR3 here is CASSLGIGISYEQYF. The CDR3 region has the DNA TGTGCCAGCAGCTTAGGTATCGGTATCTCCTACGAGCAGTACTTC.

CDR3 sequence reads: CASSEGGSGANVLTF. CDR3 in DNA: TGTGCCAGCAGTGAGGGCGGCTCTGGGGCCAACGTCCTGACTTTC. The rearrangement links TRBV6-4 to TRBJ2-6; no definite D call. This CDR3 has 15 amino acids. Germline CDR1 MRHNA, CDR2 SNTAGT. Trimming pared 3 bases from V and 0 bases from J, leaving 6 bases between.

V usage is TRBV7-8 and J usage is TRBJ2-3, with no clear D. The CDR3 totals 14 residues. Trimming left V 1 base short and J 1 base short, with 6 bases between. Germline lookup yields CDR1 SGHVS and CDR2 FQNEAQ. CDR3 coding DNA: TGTGCCAGCAGCTTAGGGAGCGGCACAGATACGCAGTATTTT. This encodes CASSLGSGTDTQYF.

V gene TRBV13 combines with J gene TRBJ2-1, with D perhaps TRBD2 (6 bases). The CDR3 extends over 16 amino acids. V lost 5 bases to trimming and J lost 4 bases, with 18 bases between them. CDR1 is PRHDT, CDR2 FYEKMQ, per germline (reference sequence). The CDR3 DNA sequence: TGTGCCAGCAGCCCATCCGGGACTTATGGGTACAATGAGCAGTTCTTC. Its translation is CASSPSGTYGYNEQFF.

The rearrangement links TRBV5-1 to TRBJ2-7, with D possibly TRBD1 on 6 matching bases. The germline gives CDR1 SGHRS, CDR2 YFSETQ. V was pared by 4 bases and J by 7 bases, with 27 bases between. The CDR3 has 17 residues. The DNA of the CDR3 is TGCGCCAGCAGCGGGTTACGTACCGGGACACTTACGGCAGAGCAGTACTTC. Protein: CASSGLRTGTLTAEQYF.

V and J are TRBV9 and TRBJ2-7, with D possibly being TRBD1 or TRBD2 (5 bases each). Germline V gene data show CDR1 as SGDLS and CDR2 as YYNGEE. The germline V and J ends were trimmed by 3 bases and 0 bases, with 16 bases remaining between them. This CDR3 is 16 amino acids long. The CDR3 is CASSASRDRFSYEQYF. The CDR3 DNA follows: TGTGCCAGCAGCGCATCCCGGGACCGATTCTCCTACGAGCAGTACTTC.

The chain couples TRBV28 to TRBJ1-5, with TRBD1 matching over 12 bases. Germline V gene sequence: CDR1 MDHEN, CDR2 SYDVKM. The ends lost 4 bases at V and 3 bases at J; junction bases unmatched: 4. The CDR3 is 16 residues long. CDR3 coding DNA: TGTGCCAGCAGTTGGGGACAGGGGGCTTCCAATCAGCCCCAGCATTTT. Translation: CASSWGQGASNQPQHF.

The V call is TRBV28, the J call TRBJ1-1; D remains ambiguous. The CDR3 is made up of 16 amino acids. Germline CDR1 and CDR2: MDHEN and SYDVKM. Between the trimmed V and J ends, which lost 5 bases and 5 bases, there was a span of 21 bases. The CDR3 DNA follows: TGTGCCAGCAGTCCGCAGGTTCTTTCAAGGCGGACTGAAGCTTTCTTT. Its protein is CASSPQVLSRRTEAFF. The variable domain in full, with the rest retrieved from reference TRBV28 and TRBJ1-1, is DVKVTQSSRYLVKRTGEKVFLECVQDMDHENMFWYRQDPGLGLRLIYFSYDVKMKEKGDIPEGYSVSREKKERFSLILESASTNQTSMYLCASSPQVLSRRTEAFFGQGTRLTVV.

The chain uses TRBV5-1 and TRBJ2-1; 13 nucleotides agree with TRBD2. Per the germline V gene, CDR1 is SGHRS and CDR2 is YFSETQ. V lost 4 bases to trimming and J lost 4 bases; unmatched junction nucleotides: 8. The CDR3 covers 17 residues. The CDR3 reads CASSLTRLAGGYNEQFF. The DNA of the CDR3 is TGCGCCAGCAGCCTCACTCGACTAGCGGGAGGATACAATGAGCAGTTCTTC.

This chain uses TRBV4-3 with TRBJ2-5; possible D gene TRBD1, 5 bases. Trimming shortened V by 4 bases and J by 4 bases, and 13 bases separated the two germline ends. The CDR3 covers 14 residues. From germline, CDR1 is LGHNA and CDR2 YSLEER. The CDR3 protein is CASSRGAFGETQYF. DNA for the CDR3: TGCGCCAGCAGCCGTGGGGCATTCGGAGAGACCCAGTACTTC.